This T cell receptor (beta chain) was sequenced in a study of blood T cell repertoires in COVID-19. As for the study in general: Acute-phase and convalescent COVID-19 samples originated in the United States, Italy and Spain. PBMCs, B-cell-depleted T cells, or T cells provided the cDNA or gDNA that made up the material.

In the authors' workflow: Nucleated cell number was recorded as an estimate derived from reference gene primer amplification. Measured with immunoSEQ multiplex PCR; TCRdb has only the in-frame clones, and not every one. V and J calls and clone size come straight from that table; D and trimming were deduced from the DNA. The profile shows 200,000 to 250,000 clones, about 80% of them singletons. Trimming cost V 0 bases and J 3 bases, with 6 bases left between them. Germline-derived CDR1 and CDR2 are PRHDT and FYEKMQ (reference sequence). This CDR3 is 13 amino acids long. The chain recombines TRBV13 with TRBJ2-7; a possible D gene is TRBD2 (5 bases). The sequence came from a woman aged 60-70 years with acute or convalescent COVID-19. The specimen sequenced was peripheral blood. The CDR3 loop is CASSLGGSYEQYF. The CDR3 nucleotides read TGTGCCAGCAGCTTAGGTGGGAGCTACGAGCAGTACTTC.